A single sample gave rise to the 10 T cell receptor beta chains below, sequenced in a study of technical replicates of blood from several donors. Only in-frame clones appear in the TCRdb table, and some are missing; sequencing was by immunoSEQ multiplex PCR. The sample shows 79,000 or so clones, over 75% of them seen only once. Sequenced input: T cells isolated from PBMCs. Every receptor here comes from a human donor in good health.

The chain joins TRBV28 to TRBJ2-1, with D tentatively TRBD1 (5 bases). V was shortened by 2 bases and J by 7 bases, with 6 bases between the two germline ends. Germline V gives CDR1 MDHEN, CDR2 SYDVKM. The CDR3 spans 12 residues. This CDR3 reads CASSLRGNEQFF. In nucleotides, the CDR3 is TGTGCCAGCAGTTTAAGGGGAAATGAGCAGTTCTTC.

V is TRBV28 and J is TRBJ1-2; D call uncertain. Trimming stripped 7 bases from V and 5 bases from J, with 14 bases between. Looked up from germline, CDR1 is MDHEN and CDR2 is SYDVKM. This CDR3 spans 13 amino acids. For the CDR3, the DNA is TGTGCCAGCACACGCTTTTCGCGGTATGGCTACACCTTC. As protein: CASTRFSRYGYTF.

The chain couples TRBV11-2 to TRBJ2-3; tentatively, D is TRBD1 (5 bases). CDR1 is SGHAT, CDR2 FQNNGV, per germline. The CDR3 has 14 amino acids. Trimming removed 5 bases from V and 5 bases from J, with 14 bases in between. The CDR3 coding sequence is TGTGCCAGCAGCCCGACAGTTTTAGGAGATACGCAGTATTTT. Translated, it gives CASSPTVLGDTQYF.

The V gene is TRBV29-1, the J gene TRBJ2-1, with a weak D call TRBD1 (6 bases). Trimming left V 8 bases short and J 6 bases short, with 11 bases between. The CDR3 totals 11 residues. Germline V CDR1 and CDR2: SQVTM, ANQGSEA. This chain's CDR3 is CSTLGANEQFF. As DNA, the CDR3 is TGCAGCACCCTGGGGGCCAATGAGCAGTTCTTC.

The V call is TRBV2, the J call TRBJ2-1; D possibly corresponds to TRBD2 (5 bases). The germline CDR1 and CDR2 sequences are SNHLY and FYNNEI. The CDR3 runs 14 residues. Trimming took off 9 bases at V and 7 bases at J, with 19 bases between the two ends. As DNA, the CDR3 is TGTGCCAGTCAACGGACGAGGGTTGGGAATGAGCAGTTCTTC. Protein sequence: CASQRTRVGNEQFF.

The chain recombines TRBV11-2 with TRBJ2-5, with a possible D match to TRBD1 (6 bases). Trimming pared 2 bases from V and 2 bases from J, leaving 15 bases between. Germline V gene data show CDR1 as SGHAT and CDR2 as FQNNGV. The CDR3 sequence is 16 residues long. The CDR3 DNA follows: TGTGCCAGCAGCTTAAGGCTAGCTGGACAGCAAGAGACCCAGTACTTC. Protein: CASSLRLAGQQETQYF.

The J gene is TRBJ1-1, the V gene TRBV7-9, with 7 bases fitting TRBD1. V dropped 4 bases and J dropped 5; count of bases not matched to a gene: 10. The CDR3 contains 15 residues. Germline V gene data show CDR1 as SEHNR and CDR2 as FQNEAQ (reference sequence). CDR3: CASSSIPGGRTEAFF. As DNA, the CDR3 is TGTGCCAGCAGCTCCATCCCAGGGGGGCGGACTGAAGCTTTCTTT.

This clone came up a few times. The V call is TRBV18, the J call TRBJ1-1, with no clear D. This CDR3 is built from 12 residues. V was clipped by 6 bases and J by 2 bases, with 7 bases between them. CDR1 is KGHSH and CDR2 is LQKENI in the germline V gene. The CDR3 is CASSLVNTEAFF. The CDR3 bases are TGTGCCAGCTCGTTAGTTAACACTGAAGCTTTCTTT.

V and J are TRBV29-1 and TRBJ2-7; weak D call: TRBD2 (7 bases). CDR3 length equals 12 residues. Between the trimmed V and J ends, which lost 3 bases and 5 bases, there was a span of 11 bases. Germline V CDR1 and CDR2: SQVTM, ANQGSEA. Here the CDR3 reads CSVEFGGHEQYF. The CDR3 region has the DNA TGCAGCGTTGAGTTCGGGGGGCACGAGCAGTACTTC.

The V gene is TRBV10-1, the J gene TRBJ2-2; TRBD2 matches at 7 bases. Trimming at V came to 6 bases and at J to 6 bases, leaving 4 bases not matched to a gene. This CDR3 spans 13 amino acids. Looked up from germline, CDR1 is WNHNN and CDR2 is SYGVQD (reference sequence). The CDR3 nucleotides are TGCGCCAGCAGGCCAACTAGCGCCGGGGAGCTGTTTTTT. Translation gives CASRPTSAGELFF.